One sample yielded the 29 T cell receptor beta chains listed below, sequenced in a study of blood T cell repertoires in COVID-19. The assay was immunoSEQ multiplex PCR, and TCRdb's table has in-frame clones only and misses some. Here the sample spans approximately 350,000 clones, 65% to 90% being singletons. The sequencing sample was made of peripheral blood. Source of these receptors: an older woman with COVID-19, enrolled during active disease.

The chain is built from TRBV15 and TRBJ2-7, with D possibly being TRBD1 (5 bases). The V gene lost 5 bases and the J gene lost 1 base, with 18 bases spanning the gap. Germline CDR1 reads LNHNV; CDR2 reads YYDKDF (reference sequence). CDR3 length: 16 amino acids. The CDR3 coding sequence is TGTGCCACCAGCGGACCGACACAGGCCTCGTCCTACGAGCAGTACTTC. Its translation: CATSGPTQASSYEQYF. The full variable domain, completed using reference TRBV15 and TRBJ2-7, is DAMVIQNPRYQVTQFGKPVTLSCSQTLNHNVMYWYQQKSSQAPKLLFHYYDKDFNNEADTPDNFQSRRPNTSFCFLDIRSPGLGDTAMYLCATSGPTQASSYEQYFGPGTRLTVT.

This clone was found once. The CDR3 sequence is CASSLEGGPKNIQYF. The CDR3 coding sequence is TGTGCCAGCAGCTTAGAGGGGGGGCCCAAAAACATTCAGTACTTC. The V call is TRBV11-3, the J call TRBJ2-4, with a possible D match to TRBD2 (7 bases). This CDR3 has 15 amino acids. Germline V lookup: CDR1 SGHNT, CDR2 YENEEA. V was pared by 0 bases and J by 2 bases, with 8 bases between.

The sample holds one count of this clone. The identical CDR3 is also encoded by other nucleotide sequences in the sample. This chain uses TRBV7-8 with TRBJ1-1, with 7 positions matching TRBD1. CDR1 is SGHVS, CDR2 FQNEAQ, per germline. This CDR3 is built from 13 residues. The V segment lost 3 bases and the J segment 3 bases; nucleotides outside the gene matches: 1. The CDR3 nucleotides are TGTGCCAGCAGCTTTGACAGGGACACTGAAGCTTTCTTT. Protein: CASSFDRDTEAFF.

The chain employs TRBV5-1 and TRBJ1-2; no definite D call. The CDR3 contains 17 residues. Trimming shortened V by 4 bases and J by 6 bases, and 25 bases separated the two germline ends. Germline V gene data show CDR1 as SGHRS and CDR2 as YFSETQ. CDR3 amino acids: CASSPSGRTLIVDGYTF. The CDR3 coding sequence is TGCGCCAGCAGCCCCAGTGGGAGGACCCTCATTGTGGATGGCTACACCTTC.

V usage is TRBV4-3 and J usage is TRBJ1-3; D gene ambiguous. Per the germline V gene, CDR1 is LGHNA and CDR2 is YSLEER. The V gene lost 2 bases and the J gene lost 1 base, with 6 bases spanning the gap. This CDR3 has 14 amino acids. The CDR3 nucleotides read TGCGCCAGCAGCCAATTCCTTTCTGGAAACACCATATATTTT. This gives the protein CASSQFLSGNTIYF.

The CDR3 DNA sequence: TGTGCCAGCCGTTTTACAGGGACGGGCTCTGGAAACACCATATATTTT. This gives the protein CASRFTGTGSGNTIYF. This chain joins TRBV18 and TRBJ1-3; perhaps TRBD1 as D (6 bases). The germline V and J ends were trimmed by 8 bases and 0 bases, with 17 bases remaining between them. Germline values: CDR1 KGHSH, CDR2 LQKENI. The length of the CDR3 is 16 residues.

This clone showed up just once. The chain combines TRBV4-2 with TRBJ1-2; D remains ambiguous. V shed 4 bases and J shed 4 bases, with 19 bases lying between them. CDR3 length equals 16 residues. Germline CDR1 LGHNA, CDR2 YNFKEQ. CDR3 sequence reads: CASSPTSPDGSYGYTF. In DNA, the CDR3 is TGTGCCAGCAGCCCGACATCCCCGGACGGGAGCTATGGCTACACCTTC.

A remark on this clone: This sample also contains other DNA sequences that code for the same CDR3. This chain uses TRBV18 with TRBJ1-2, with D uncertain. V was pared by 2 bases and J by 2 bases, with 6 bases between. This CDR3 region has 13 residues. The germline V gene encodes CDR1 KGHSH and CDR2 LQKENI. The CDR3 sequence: CASSPGQNYGYTF. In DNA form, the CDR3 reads TGTGCCAGCTCACCAGGCCAGAACTATGGCTACACCTTC.

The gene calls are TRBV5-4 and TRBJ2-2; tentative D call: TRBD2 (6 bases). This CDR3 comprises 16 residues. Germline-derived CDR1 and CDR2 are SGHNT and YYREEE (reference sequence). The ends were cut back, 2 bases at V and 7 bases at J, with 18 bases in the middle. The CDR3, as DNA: TGTGCCAGCAGCTTCCCTGGGACTTATAGGGGCGGGGAGCTGTTTTTT. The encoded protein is CASSFPGTYRGGELFF.

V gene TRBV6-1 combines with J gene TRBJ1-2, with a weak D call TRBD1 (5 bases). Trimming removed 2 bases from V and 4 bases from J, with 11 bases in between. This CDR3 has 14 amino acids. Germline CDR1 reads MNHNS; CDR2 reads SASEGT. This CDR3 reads CASSEQGRLYGYTF. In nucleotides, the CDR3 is TGTGCCAGCAGTGAACAGGGAAGACTCTATGGCTACACCTTC.

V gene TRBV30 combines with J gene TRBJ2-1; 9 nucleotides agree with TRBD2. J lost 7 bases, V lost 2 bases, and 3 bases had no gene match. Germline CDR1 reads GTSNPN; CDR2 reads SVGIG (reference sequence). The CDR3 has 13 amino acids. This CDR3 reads CAWSPGLANEQFF. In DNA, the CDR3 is TGTGCCTGGAGTCCCGGACTAGCGAATGAGCAGTTCTTC.

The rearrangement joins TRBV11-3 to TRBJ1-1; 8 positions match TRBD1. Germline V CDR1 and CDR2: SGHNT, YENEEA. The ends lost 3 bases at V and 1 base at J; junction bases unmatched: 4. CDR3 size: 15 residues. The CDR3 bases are TGTGCCAGCAGCTTCTCAGGGACAGGGAACACTGAAGCTTTCTTT. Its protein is CASSFSGTGNTEAFF.

The CDR3 DNA reads TGCGCCAGCAGCTTGGAGAGGGCCGAGACCCAGTACTTC. Amino acids: CASSLERAETQYF. This chain uses TRBV5-1 with TRBJ2-5, with TRBD2 as a possible D gene (5 bases). Germline V gene data show CDR1 as SGHRS and CDR2 as YFSETQ. Trimming pared 0 bases from V and 5 bases from J, leaving 8 bases between. This CDR3 region has 13 residues.

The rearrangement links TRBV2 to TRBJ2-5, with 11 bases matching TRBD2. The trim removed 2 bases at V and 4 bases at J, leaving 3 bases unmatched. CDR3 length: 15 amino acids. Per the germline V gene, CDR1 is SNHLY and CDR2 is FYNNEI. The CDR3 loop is CASSEQLAGVETQYF. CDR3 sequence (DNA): TGTGCCAGCAGTGAACAACTAGCGGGGGTAGAGACCCAGTACTTC.

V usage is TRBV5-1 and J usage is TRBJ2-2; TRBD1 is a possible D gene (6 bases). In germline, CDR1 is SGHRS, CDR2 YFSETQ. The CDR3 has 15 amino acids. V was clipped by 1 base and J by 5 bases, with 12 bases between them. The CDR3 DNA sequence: TGCGCCAGCAGCTTGATTCAGGGGCGGACCGGGGAGCTGTTTTTT. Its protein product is CASSLIQGRTGELFF.

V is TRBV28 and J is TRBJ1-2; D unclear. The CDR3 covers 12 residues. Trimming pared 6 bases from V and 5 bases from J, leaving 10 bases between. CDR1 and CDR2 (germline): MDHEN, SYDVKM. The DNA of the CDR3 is TGTGCCAGCAGGAGGGAAGCTTATGGCTACACCTTC. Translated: CASRREAYGYTF.

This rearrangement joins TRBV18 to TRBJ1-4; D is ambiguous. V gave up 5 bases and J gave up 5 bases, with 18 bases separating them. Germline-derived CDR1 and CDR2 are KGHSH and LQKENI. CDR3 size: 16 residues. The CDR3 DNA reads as TGTGCCAGCTCAGACACAGTAACGACCGAAAATGAAAAACTGTTTTTT. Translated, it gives CASSDTVTTENEKLFF.

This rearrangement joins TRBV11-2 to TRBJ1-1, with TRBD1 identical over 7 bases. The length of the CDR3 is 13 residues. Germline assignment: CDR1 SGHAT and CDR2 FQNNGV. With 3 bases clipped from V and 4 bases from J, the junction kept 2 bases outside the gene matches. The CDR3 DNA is TGTGCCAGCAGCTTCGACAGGGTCACTGAAGCTTTCTTT. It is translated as CASSFDRVTEAFF.

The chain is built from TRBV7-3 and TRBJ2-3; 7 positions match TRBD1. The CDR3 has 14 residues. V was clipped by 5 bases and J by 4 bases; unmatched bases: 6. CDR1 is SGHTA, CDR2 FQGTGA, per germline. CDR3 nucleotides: TGTGCCAGCAGCCCTCGGCAGGGGGCAGATACGCAGTATTTT. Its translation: CASSPRQGADTQYF.

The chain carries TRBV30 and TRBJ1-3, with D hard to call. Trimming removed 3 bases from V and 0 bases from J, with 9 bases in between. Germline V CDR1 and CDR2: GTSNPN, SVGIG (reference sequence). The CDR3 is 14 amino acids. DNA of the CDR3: TGTGCCTGGAGACAACAGCTCTCTGGAAACACCATATATTTT. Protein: CAWRQQLSGNTIYF.

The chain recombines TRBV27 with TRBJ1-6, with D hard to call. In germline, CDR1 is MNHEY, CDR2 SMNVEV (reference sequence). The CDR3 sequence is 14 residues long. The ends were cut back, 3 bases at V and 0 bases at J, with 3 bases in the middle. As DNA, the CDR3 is TGTGCCAGCAGTTTCCGCTCCTATAATTCACCCCTCCACTTT. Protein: CASSFRSYNSPLHF.

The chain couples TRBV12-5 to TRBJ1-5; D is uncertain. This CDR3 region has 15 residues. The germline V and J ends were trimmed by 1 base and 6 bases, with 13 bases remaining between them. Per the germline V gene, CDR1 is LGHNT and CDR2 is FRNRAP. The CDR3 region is CASGLGSGAGQPQHF. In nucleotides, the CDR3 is TGTGCTAGTGGTTTGGGCTCGGGCGCGGGTCAGCCCCAGCATTTT.

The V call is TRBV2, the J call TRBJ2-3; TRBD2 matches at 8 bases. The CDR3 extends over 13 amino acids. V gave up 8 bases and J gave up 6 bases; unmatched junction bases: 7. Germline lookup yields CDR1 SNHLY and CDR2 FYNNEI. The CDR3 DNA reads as TGTGCCAGCGACCGGGGGGGGAGGGATACGCAGTATTTT. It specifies CASDRGGRDTQYF. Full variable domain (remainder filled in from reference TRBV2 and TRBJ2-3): EPEVTQTPSHQVTQMGQEVILRCVPISNHLYFYWYRQILGQKVEFLVSFYNNEISEKSEIFDDQFSVERPDGSNFTLKIRSTKLEDSAMYFCASDRGGRDTQYFGPGTRLTVL.

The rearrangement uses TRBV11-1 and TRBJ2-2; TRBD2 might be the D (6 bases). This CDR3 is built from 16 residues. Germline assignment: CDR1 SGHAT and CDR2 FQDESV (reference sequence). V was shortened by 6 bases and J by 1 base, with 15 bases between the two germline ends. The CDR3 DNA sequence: TGTGCCAGCAGGAGCCGTCGGCGGGGGAACACCGGGGAGCTGTTTTTT. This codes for CASRSRRRGNTGELFF.

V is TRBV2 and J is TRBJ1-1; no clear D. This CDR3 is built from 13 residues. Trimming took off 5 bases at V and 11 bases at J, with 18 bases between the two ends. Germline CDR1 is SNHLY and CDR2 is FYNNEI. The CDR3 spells CASSFTDGERAFF. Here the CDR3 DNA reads TGTGCCAGCAGTTTCACCGACGGGGAGAGGGCTTTCTTT. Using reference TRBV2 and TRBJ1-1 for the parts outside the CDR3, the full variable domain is EPEVTQTPSHQVTQMGQEVILRCVPISNHLYFYWYRQILGQKVEFLVSFYNNEISEKSEIFDDQFSVERPDGSNFTLKIRSTKLEDSAMYFCASSFTDGERAFFGQGTRLTVV.

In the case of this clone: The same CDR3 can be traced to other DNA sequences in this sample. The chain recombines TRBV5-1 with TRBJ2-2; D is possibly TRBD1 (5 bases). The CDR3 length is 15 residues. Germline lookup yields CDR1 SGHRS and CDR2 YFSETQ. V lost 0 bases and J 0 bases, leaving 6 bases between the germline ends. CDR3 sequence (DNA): TGCGCCAGCAGCTTGGGGACACCGAACACCGGGGAGCTGTTTTTT. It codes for CASSLGTPNTGELFF.

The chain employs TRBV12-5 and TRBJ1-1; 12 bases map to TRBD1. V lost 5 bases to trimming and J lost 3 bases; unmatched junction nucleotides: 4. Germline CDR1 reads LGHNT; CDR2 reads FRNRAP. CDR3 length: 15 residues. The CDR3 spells CASGPGQGAYTEAFF. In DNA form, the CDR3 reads TGTGCTAGTGGTCCGGGACAGGGGGCTTACACTGAAGCTTTCTTT.

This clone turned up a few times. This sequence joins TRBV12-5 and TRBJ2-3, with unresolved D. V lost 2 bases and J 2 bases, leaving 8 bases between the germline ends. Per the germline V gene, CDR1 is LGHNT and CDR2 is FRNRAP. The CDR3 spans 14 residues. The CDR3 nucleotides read TGTGCTAGTGGTTTGAAACCTATCACAGATACGCAGTATTTT. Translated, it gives CASGLKPITDTQYF.

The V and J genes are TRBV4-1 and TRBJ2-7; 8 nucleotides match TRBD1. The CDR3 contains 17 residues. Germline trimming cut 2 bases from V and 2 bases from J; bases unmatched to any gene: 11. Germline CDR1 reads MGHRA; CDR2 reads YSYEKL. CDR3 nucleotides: TGCGCCAGCAGCCAAATTCGGGGGACAGGAGTTCCCTACGAGCAGTACTTC. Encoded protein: CASSQIRGTGVPYEQYF.